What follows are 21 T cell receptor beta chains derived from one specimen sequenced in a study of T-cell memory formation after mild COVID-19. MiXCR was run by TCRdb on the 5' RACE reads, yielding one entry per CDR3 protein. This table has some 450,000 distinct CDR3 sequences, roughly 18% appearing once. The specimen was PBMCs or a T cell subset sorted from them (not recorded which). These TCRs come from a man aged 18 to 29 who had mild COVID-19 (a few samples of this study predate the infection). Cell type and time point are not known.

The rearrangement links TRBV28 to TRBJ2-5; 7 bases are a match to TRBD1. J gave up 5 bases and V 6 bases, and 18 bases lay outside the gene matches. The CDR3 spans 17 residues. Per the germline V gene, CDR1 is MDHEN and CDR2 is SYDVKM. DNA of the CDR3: TGTGCCAGCAGCCAACTGGAAAACAGGGGCCTGAAGGAGACCCAGTACTTC. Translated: CASSQLENRGLKETQYF.

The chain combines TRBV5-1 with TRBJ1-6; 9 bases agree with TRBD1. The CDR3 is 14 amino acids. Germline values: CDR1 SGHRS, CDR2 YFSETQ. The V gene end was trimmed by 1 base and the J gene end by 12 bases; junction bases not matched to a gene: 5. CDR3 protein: CASSLTGGLEPLHF. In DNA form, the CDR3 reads TGCGCCAGCAGCTTGACAGGGGGCTTAGAACCCCTCCACTTT. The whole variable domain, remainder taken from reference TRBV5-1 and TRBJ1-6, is KAGVTQTPRYLIKTRGQQVTLSCSPISGHRSVSWYQQTPGQGLQFLFEYFSETQRNKGNFPGRFSGRQFSNSRSEMNVSTLELGDSALYLCASSLTGGLEPLHFGNGTRLTVT.

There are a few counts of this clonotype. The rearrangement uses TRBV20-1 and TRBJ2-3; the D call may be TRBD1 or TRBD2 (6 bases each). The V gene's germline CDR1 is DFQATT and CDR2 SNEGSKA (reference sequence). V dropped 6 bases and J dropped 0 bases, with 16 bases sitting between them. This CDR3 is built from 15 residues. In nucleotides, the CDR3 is TGCAGTGCCCCAAAACCGGGGGCCAGCACAGATACGCAGTATTTT. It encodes CSAPKPGASTDTQYF.

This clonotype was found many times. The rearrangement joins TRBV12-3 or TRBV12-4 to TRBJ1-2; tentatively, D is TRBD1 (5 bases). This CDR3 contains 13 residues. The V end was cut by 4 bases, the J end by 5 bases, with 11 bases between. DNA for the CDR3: TGTGCCAGCAGTTCCGATGGGGGATATGGCTACACCTTC. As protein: CASSSDGGYGYTF.

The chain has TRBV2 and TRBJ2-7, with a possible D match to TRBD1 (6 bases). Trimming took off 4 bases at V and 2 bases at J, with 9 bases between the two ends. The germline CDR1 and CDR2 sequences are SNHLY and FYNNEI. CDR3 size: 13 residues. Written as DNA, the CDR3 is TGTGCCAGCAGTGGACAGGCCACCTACGAGCAGTACTTC. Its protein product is CASSGQATYEQYF.

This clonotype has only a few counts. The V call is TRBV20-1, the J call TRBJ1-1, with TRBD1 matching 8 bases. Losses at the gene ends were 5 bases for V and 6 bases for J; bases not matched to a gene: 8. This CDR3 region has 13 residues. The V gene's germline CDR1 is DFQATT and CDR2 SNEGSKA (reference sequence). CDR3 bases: TGCAGTGCTGCCTACAGGGGGAGGGCTGAAGCTTTCTTT. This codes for CSAAYRGRAEAFF.

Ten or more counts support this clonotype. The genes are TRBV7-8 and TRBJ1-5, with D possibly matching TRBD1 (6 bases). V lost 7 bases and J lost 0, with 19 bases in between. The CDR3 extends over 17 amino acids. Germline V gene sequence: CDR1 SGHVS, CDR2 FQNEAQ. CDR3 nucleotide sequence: TGTGCCAGCAAAGAAGAAGCCGGGACAACTAGCAATCAGCCCCAGCATTTT. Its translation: CASKEEAGTTSNQPQHF.

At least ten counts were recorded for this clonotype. Here the CDR3 DNA reads TGTGCCAGCAGTTTAGCTGGTTCACCCCTCCACTTT. Amino acids: CASSLAGSPLHF. This chain joins TRBV12-3 or TRBV12-4 and TRBJ1-6; no definite D call. The V gene lost 0 bases and the J gene lost 9 bases, with 3 bases spanning the gap. The CDR3 runs 12 residues.

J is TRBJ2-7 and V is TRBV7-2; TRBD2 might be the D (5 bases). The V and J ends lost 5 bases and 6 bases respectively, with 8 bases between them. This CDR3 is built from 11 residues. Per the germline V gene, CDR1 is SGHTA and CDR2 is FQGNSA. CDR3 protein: CASSGGAEQYF. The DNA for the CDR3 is TGTGCCAGCAGCGGAGGCGCCGAGCAGTACTTC. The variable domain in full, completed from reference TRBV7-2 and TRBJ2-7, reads GAGVSQSPSNKVTEKGKDVELRCDPISGHTALYWYRQSLGQGLEFLIYFQGNSAPDKSGLPSDRFSAERTGGSVSTLTIQRTQQEDSAVYLCASSGGAEQYFGPGTRLTVT.

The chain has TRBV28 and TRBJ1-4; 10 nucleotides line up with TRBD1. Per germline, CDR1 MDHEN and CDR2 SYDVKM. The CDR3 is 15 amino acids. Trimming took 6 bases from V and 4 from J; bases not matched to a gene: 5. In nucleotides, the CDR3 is TGTGCCAGCAGCGGGACAGGGGCACTTAATGAAAAACTGTTTTTT. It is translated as CASSGTGALNEKLFF.

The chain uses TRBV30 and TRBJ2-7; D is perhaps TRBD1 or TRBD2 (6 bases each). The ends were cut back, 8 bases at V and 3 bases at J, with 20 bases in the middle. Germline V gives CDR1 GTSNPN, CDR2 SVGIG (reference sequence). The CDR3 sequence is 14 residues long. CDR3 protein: CAAGTSWGRYEQYF. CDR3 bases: TGTGCCGCCGGCACTAGCTGGGGGCGCTACGAGCAGTACTTC.

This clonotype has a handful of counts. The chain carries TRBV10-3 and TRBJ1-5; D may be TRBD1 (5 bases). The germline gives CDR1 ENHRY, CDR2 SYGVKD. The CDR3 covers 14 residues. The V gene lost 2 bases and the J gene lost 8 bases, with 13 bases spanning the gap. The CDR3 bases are TGTGCCATCAGTGAGAGGGGATTTAATGAGCCCCAGCATTTT. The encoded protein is CAISERGFNEPQHF.

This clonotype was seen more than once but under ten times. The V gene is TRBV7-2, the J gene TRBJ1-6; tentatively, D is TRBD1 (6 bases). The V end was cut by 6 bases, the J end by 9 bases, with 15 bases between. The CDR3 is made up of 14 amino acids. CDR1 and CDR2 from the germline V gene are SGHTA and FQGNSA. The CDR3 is CASRRPGASSPLHF. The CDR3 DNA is TGTGCCAGCAGGCGGCCAGGGGCAAGTTCACCCCTCCACTTT.

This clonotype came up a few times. The CDR3 DNA is TGCGCCAGCAGCTACCCCTCGACACGCCACGAGCAGTACTTC. Amino acids: CASSYPSTRHEQYF. The J gene is TRBJ2-7, the V gene TRBV5-1; D gene ambiguous. Germline V gene data show CDR1 as SGHRS and CDR2 as YFSETQ. V lost 3 bases to trimming and J lost 5 bases, with 15 bases between them. This CDR3 comprises 14 residues.

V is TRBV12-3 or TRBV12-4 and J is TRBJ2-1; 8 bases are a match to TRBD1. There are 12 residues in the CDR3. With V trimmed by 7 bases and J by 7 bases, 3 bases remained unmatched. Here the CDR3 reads CASIRQGNEQFF. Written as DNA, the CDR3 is TGTGCCAGCATACGACAGGGGAATGAGCAGTTCTTC.

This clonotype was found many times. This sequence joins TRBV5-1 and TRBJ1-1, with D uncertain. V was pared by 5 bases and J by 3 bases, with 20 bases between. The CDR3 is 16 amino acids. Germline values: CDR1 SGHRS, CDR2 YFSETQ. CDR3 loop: CASRNDAGPSDTEAFF. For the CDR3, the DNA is TGCGCCAGCAGGAATGATGCCGGCCCATCGGACACTGAAGCTTTCTTT.

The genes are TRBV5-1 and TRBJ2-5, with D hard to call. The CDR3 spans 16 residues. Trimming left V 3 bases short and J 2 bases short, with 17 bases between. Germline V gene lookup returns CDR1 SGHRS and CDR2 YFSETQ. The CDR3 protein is CASSSLLIPVQETQYF. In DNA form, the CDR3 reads TGCGCCAGCAGCTCCCTCCTTATACCAGTTCAAGAGACCCAGTACTTC.

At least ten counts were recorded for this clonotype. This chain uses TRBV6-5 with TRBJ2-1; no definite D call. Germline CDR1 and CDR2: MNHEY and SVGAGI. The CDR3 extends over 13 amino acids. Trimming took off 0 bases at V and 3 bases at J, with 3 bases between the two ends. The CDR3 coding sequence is TGTGCCAGCAGTTACTCGAACTACAATGAGCAGTTCTTC. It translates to CASSYSNYNEQFF.

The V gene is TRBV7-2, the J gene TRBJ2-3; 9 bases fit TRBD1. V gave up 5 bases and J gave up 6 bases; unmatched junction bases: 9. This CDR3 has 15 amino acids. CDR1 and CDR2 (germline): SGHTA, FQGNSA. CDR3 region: CASSPPGQGWDTQYF. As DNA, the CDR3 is TGTGCCAGCAGCCCCCCGGGACAGGGCTGGGATACGCAGTATTTT.

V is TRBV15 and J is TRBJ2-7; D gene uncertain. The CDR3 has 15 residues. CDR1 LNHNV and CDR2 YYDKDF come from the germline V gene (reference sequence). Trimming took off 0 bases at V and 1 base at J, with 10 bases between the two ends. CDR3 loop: CATSRDLGLSYEQYF. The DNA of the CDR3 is TGTGCCACCAGCAGAGATCTGGGGTTATCCTACGAGCAGTACTTC.

Here the CDR3 reads CAWSVRVYNEQFF. CDR3 nucleotides: TGTGCCTGGAGTGTACGGGTCTACAATGAGCAGTTCTTC. The chain uses TRBV30 and TRBJ2-1; unclear D gene. Germline values: CDR1 GTSNPN, CDR2 SVGIG (reference sequence). V lost 0 bases, J lost 3 bases, and 6 bases lay in between. This CDR3 has 13 residues.